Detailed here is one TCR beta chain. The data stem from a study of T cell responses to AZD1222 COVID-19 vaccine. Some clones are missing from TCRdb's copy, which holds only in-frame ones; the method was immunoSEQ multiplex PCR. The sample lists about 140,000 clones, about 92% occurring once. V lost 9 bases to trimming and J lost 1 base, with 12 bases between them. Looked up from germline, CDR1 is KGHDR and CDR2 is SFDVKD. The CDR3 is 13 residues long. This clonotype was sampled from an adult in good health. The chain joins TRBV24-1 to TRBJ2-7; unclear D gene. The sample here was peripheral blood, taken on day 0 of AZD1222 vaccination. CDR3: CATAAANSYEQYF. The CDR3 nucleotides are TGTGCCACCGCCGCAGCCAATTCCTACGAGCAGTACTTC.